One sample yielded the 4 T cell receptor beta chains listed below, sequenced in a study of blood T cell repertoires in COVID-19. The table came from immunoSEQ multiplex PCR; TCRdb's copy has only in-frame clones and leaves some out. In the table there are a few hundred thousand clones, around nine tenths of which are singletons. The sample comprised PBMCs or T cells enriched from blood (not recorded which). These receptors were obtained from a woman between 18 and 29 years old who had been exposed to COVID-19.

Written as DNA, the CDR3 is TGCGCCAGCAGCTTGATTAGCCACAATGAGCAGTTCTTC. It encodes CASSLISHNEQFF. This chain joins TRBV5-1 and TRBJ2-1; D gene unclear. This CDR3 comprises 13 residues. Germline-derived CDR1 and CDR2 are SGHRS and YFSETQ. V gave up 1 base and J gave up 5 bases, with 7 bases separating them.

This clone was seen a single time. This chain joins TRBV28 and TRBJ2-5; D gene uncertain. CDR3 length: 13 residues. V was trimmed by 3 bases and J by 0 bases, leaving 5 bases between them. Germline CDR1 is MDHEN and CDR2 is SYDVKM. The CDR3 protein is CASSFRDQETQYF. The CDR3 DNA is TGTGCCAGCAGTTTTCGTGACCAAGAGACCCAGTACTTC. The entire variable domain, with the rest obtained from reference TRBV28 and TRBJ2-5, is as follows: DVKVTQSSRYLVKRTGEKVFLECVQDMDHENMFWYRQDPGLGLRLIYFSYDVKMKEKGDIPEGYSVSREKKERFSLILESASTNQTSMYLCASSFRDQETQYFGPGTRLLVL.

The J gene is TRBJ2-5, the V gene TRBV4-3; a weak D match, TRBD1 (6 bases). Looked up from germline, CDR1 is LGHNA and CDR2 is YSLEER. The CDR3 contains 13 residues. V lost 3 bases and J 2 bases, leaving 7 bases between the germline ends. The CDR3, as DNA: TGCGCCAGCAGCCAGGGACAACAAGAGACCCAGTACTTC. Translation: CASSQGQQETQYF.

This chain connects TRBV5-5 to TRBJ1-2; 9 bases are a match to TRBD1. Germline V CDR1 and CDR2: SGHKS, YYEKEE (reference sequence). V lost 5 bases to trimming and J lost 2 bases; unmatched junction nucleotides: 13. The CDR3 runs 17 residues. The CDR3 here is CASRRDRDSSMNYGYTF. CDR3 coding DNA: TGTGCCAGCAGGAGGGACAGGGATTCCTCAATGAACTATGGCTACACCTTC.